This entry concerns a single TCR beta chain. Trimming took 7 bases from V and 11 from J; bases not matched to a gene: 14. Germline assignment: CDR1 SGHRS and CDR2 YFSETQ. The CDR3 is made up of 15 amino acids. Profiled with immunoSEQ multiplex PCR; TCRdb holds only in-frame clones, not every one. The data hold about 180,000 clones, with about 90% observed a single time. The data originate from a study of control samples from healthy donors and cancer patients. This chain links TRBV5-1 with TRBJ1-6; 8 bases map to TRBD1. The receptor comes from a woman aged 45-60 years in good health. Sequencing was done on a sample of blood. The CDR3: CASGKTTGEMAPLHF. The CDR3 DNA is TGCGCCAGCGGCAAAACGACAGGGGAGATGGCACCCCTCCACTTT.